What follows are 27 T cell receptor beta chains derived from one specimen sequenced in a study of blood T cell repertoires in COVID-19. Repertoires were generated with immunoSEQ multiplex PCR, while TCRdb's copy carries only in-frame clones and drops some. The sample holds roughly 260,000 clones; 82% are singletons and the top ten take roughly 4.6%. The sequenced sample consisted of peripheral blood. These TCRs come from a woman older than 75 with active or convalescent COVID-19.

The chain couples TRBV5-4 to TRBJ2-7, with D hard to call. Germline-derived CDR1 and CDR2 are SGHNT and YYREEE (reference sequence). The ends were cut back, 5 bases at V and 0 bases at J, with 12 bases in the middle. The CDR3 consists of 14 residues. The CDR3 nucleotides read TGTGCCAGCAGTCAGACTGCCGACTCCTACGAGCAGTACTTC. Translated, it gives CASSQTADSYEQYF.

The V and J genes are TRBV5-1 and TRBJ2-7, with D possibly being TRBD1 (6 bases). Trimming took off 3 bases at V and 3 bases at J, with 13 bases between the two ends. The CDR3 contains 14 residues. Germline values: CDR1 SGHRS, CDR2 YFSETQ. The chain's CDR3 is CASSSPGQLYEQYF. CDR3 nucleotides: TGCGCCAGCAGCTCCCCGGGACAACTCTACGAGCAGTACTTC.

The chain is built from TRBV2 and TRBJ1-6, with a tentative D call TRBD1 (5 bases). Between the trimmed V and J ends, which lost 6 bases and 6 bases, there was a span of 12 bases. Germline V gene sequence: CDR1 SNHLY, CDR2 FYNNEI. This CDR3 has 14 residues. The CDR3 loop is CASRRQSFNSPLHF. In nucleotides, the CDR3 is TGTGCCAGCAGAAGACAGAGCTTTAATTCACCCCTCCACTTT.

J is TRBJ2-1 and V is TRBV28; 9 bases are a match to TRBD2. Germline V gene data show CDR1 as MDHEN and CDR2 as SYDVKM. Losses at the gene ends were 6 bases for V and 7 bases for J; bases not matched to a gene: 10. The CDR3 covers 15 residues. In DNA form, the CDR3 reads TGTGCCAGCAGGATTAGCGGGAGCGAAGGGAATGAGCAGTTCTTC. Encoded protein: CASRISGSEGNEQFF.

The V and J genes are TRBV15 and TRBJ2-3; TRBD2 matches at 9 bases. V was pared by 3 bases and J by 3 bases, with 7 bases of the junction left unmatched. This CDR3 region has 16 residues. Germline-derived CDR1 and CDR2 are LNHNV and YYDKDF (reference sequence). The DNA for the CDR3 is TGTGCCACCAGCAGGGTTAGCGGGAGTGGGACAGATACGCAGTATTTT. Translated: CATSRVSGSGTDTQYF. Variable domain in full (rest from reference TRBV15 and TRBJ2-3): DAMVIQNPRYQVTQFGKPVTLSCSQTLNHNVMYWYQQKSSQAPKLLFHYYDKDFNNEADTPDNFQSRRPNTSFCFLDIRSPGLGDTAMYLCATSRVSGSGTDTQYFGPGTRLTVL.

V gene TRBV6-5 combines with J gene TRBJ1-3; 7 bases align to TRBD1. Germline V gives CDR1 MNHEY, CDR2 SVGAGI. CDR3 length equals 14 residues. J was trimmed by 0 bases and V by 8 bases; bases with no gene match: 4. The CDR3 nucleotides read TGTGCCAGCGCAGGGGGTCTCTCTGGAAACACCATATATTTT. Protein sequence: CASAGGLSGNTIYF.

The V call is TRBV28, the J call TRBJ1-1; possibly TRBD1 for D (6 bases). Trimming removed 2 bases at V and 0 bases at J, with 13 bases between. CDR1 is MDHEN and CDR2 is SYDVKM in the germline V gene. The CDR3 runs to 16 residues. CDR3 sequence (DNA): TGTGCCAGCAGTTTACTCTCGACAGGCTTGAACACTGAAGCTTTCTTT. Translation gives CASSLLSTGLNTEAFF.

The chain recombines TRBV5-1 with TRBJ2-2, with D perhaps TRBD1 (6 bases). The V gene's germline CDR1 is SGHRS and CDR2 YFSETQ. V was pared by 4 bases and J by 0 bases, with 13 bases between. The CDR3 covers 16 residues. CDR3 sequence (DNA): TGCGCCAGCAGCCTCCTTGACAGGTCGAACACCGGGGAGCTGTTTTTT. As protein: CASSLLDRSNTGELFF.

The rearrangement links TRBV28 to TRBJ2-3; no clear D gene. The germline CDR1 and CDR2 sequences are MDHEN and SYDVKM. The CDR3 loop spans 11 amino acids. V lost 7 bases, J lost 7 bases, and 9 bases lay in between. CDR3 sequence reads: CASNSLNTQYF. The CDR3 DNA sequence: TGTGCCAGCAATAGTCTGAATACGCAGTATTTT.

V gene TRBV18 combines with J gene TRBJ1-1, with TRBD1 as a possible D gene (6 bases). Germline V lookup: CDR1 KGHSH, CDR2 LQKENI. The length of the CDR3 is 15 residues. The V end was cut by 5 bases, the J end by 5 bases, with 18 bases between. CDR3 region: CASSVAQGRGTEAFF. The CDR3 region has the DNA TGTGCCAGCTCAGTCGCACAGGGTAGAGGGACTGAAGCTTTCTTT.

This chain uses TRBV25-1 with TRBJ2-3, with 10 bases lining up with TRBD1. CDR1 is MGHDK, CDR2 SYGVNS, per germline. The CDR3 extends over 14 amino acids. The V gene end was trimmed by 8 bases and the J gene end by 4 bases; junction bases not matched to a gene: 6. The CDR3 sequence: CASARDRGADTQYF. CDR3 sequence (DNA): TGTGCCAGCGCCCGGGACAGGGGTGCAGATACGCAGTATTTT. The full variable domain, its missing parts supplied by reference TRBV25-1 and TRBJ2-3, is EADIYQTPRYLVIGTGKKITLECSQTMGHDKMYWYQQDPGMELHLIHYSYGVNSTEKGDLSSESTVSRIRTEHFPLTLESARPSHTSQYLCASARDRGADTQYFGPGTRLTVL.

This chain joins TRBV2 and TRBJ1-2; 10 positions match TRBD1. Unmatched junction bases numbered 10, after V lost 5 bases and J lost 7 bases. Germline lookup yields CDR1 SNHLY and CDR2 FYNNEI. The CDR3 runs to 15 residues. In DNA form, the CDR3 reads TGTGCCAGCAGTTCTTCCGGGACAGGGGCTCTTGGCTACACCTTC. Translating it yields CASSSSGTGALGYTF.

This chain links TRBV27 with TRBJ1-2; D may be TRBD1 (6 bases). Germline-derived CDR1 and CDR2 are MNHEY and SMNVEV (reference sequence). With 3 bases removed from V and 4 bases from J, the gap between germline ends came to 12 bases. The CDR3 covers 14 residues. Written as DNA, the CDR3 is TGTGCCAGCAGTTTCAAACAGGGCTTCTATGGCTACACCTTC. Amino acid sequence: CASSFKQGFYGYTF.

The J gene is TRBJ1-2, the V gene TRBV7-2, with unresolved D. The CDR3 covers 17 residues. Germline V gene sequence: CDR1 SGHTA, CDR2 FQGNSA. The ends were cut back, 5 bases at V and 4 bases at J, with 23 bases in the middle. DNA of the CDR3: TGTGCCAGCAGCCTTAACGGTCTCACCCCCCAAATCTATGGCTACACCTTC. Translating gives CASSLNGLTPQIYGYTF.

The V and J genes are TRBV29-1 and TRBJ2-3; 10 bases are shared with TRBD2. V trimming: 5 bases; J trimming: 5 bases; junction bases outside the gene matches: 1. Germline assignment: CDR1 SQVTM and CDR2 ANQGSEA. The CDR3 is 12 amino acids. CDR3 residues: CSVRLAGDTQYF. CDR3 nucleotide sequence: TGCAGCGTTCGACTAGCGGGAGATACGCAGTATTTT.

The chain carries TRBV7-8 and TRBJ2-7; D perhaps matches TRBD1 (6 bases). This CDR3 has 16 residues. Germline lookup yields CDR1 SGHVS and CDR2 FQNEAQ. Trimming took off 2 bases at V and 2 bases at J, with 16 bases between the two ends. CDR3 amino acids: CASSLILGGQTYEQYF. CDR3 bases: TGTGCCAGCAGCTTAATTCTAGGGGGTCAAACCTACGAGCAGTACTTC.

This clone has just a few counts. The chain uses TRBV30 and TRBJ1-2; D is perhaps TRBD1 (5 bases). This CDR3 is 12 amino acids long. Germline-derived CDR1 and CDR2 are GTSNPN and SVGIG (reference sequence). Trimming left V 5 bases short and J 1 base short, with 8 bases between. The CDR3 nucleotides are TGTGCCTGGGCGCAGGGTAACTATGGCTACACCTTC. Amino acid sequence: CAWAQGNYGYTF.

The J gene is TRBJ2-7, the V gene TRBV7-9; a possible D gene is TRBD2 (5 bases). CDR1 SEHNR and CDR2 FQNEAQ come from the germline V gene (reference sequence). The ends were cut back, 3 bases at V and 6 bases at J, with 9 bases in the middle. CDR3 length: 12 residues. The chain's CDR3 is CASSFSGIEQYF. The CDR3 bases are TGTGCCAGCAGCTTCTCCGGGATCGAGCAGTACTTC. Complete variable domain (other parts from reference TRBV7-9 and TRBJ2-7): DTGVSQNPRHKITKRGQNVTFRCDPISEHNRLYWYRQTLGQGPEFLTYFQNEAQLEKSRLLSDRFSAERPKGSFSTLEIQRTEQGDSAMYLCASSFSGIEQYFGPGTRLTVT.

This clone appeared a few times. The chain links TRBV19 to TRBJ1-6; D ambiguous. Germline loops: CDR1 LNHDA, CDR2 SQIVND (reference sequence). Trimming took 2 bases from V and 5 from J, leaving 16 bases between them. This CDR3 comprises 17 residues. The CDR3 DNA is TGTGCCAGTAGTATAAACACTGCCGCCGGGGATAATTCACCCCTCCACTTT. This encodes CASSINTAAGDNSPLHF. Drawing the rest from reference TRBV19 and TRBJ1-6, the complete variable domain is DGGITQSPKYLFRKEGQNVTLSCEQNLNHDAMYWYRQDPGQGLRLIYYSQIVNDFQKGDIAEGYSVSREKKESFPLTVTSAQKNPTAFYLCASSINTAAGDNSPLHFGNGTRLTVT.

The chain employs TRBV30 and TRBJ1-1; possibly TRBD1 for D (6 bases). This CDR3 spans 11 amino acids. Trimming removed 0 bases from V and 11 bases from J, with 10 bases in between. Germline CDR1 is GTSNPN and CDR2 is SVGIG (reference sequence). Here the CDR3 DNA reads TGTGCCTGGAGTGTACAGGGAAGGGCTTTCTTT. Translating it yields CAWSVQGRAFF.

V is TRBV20-1 and J is TRBJ2-4, with D possibly being TRBD2 (5 bases). Germline V CDR1 and CDR2: DFQATT, SNEGSKA (reference sequence). V dropped 3 bases and J dropped 3 bases, with 12 bases sitting between them. This CDR3 contains 14 residues. CDR3 amino acids: CSASGGLGKNIQYF. Here the CDR3 DNA reads TGCAGTGCTAGTGGTGGACTGGGCAAAAACATTCAGTACTTC.

The chain joins TRBV18 to TRBJ1-2; TRBD1 might be the D (5 bases). V lost 6 bases to trimming and J lost 6 bases, with 14 bases between them. CDR1 and CDR2 (germline): KGHSH, LQKENI. The CDR3 is 13 residues long. CDR3 sequence reads: CASSQAGRDGYTF. Written as DNA, the CDR3 is TGTGCCAGCTCGCAGGCAGGGAGGGATGGCTACACCTTC.

The rearrangement joins TRBV5-4 to TRBJ2-7; TRBD1 matches 11 bases. The CDR3 is made up of 16 amino acids. CDR1 and CDR2 (germline): SGHNT, YYREEE (reference sequence). Germline trimming cut 2 bases from V and 3 bases from J; bases unmatched to any gene: 7. The CDR3 DNA reads as TGTGCCAGCAGCTTCATTGCCGGGACAGGGGGCTACGAGCAGTACTTC. Its protein product is CASSFIAGTGGYEQYF.

The chain is built from TRBV19 and TRBJ1-6; 11 nucleotides line up with TRBD1. The trim removed 3 bases at V and 10 bases at J, leaving 5 bases unmatched. CDR3 length: 15 amino acids. The germline CDR1 and CDR2 sequences are LNHDA and SQIVND (reference sequence). In DNA form, the CDR3 reads TGTGCCAGTAGTATCGGACAGGGGGCATGGTCACCCCTCCACTTT. Translation: CASSIGQGAWSPLHF.

The genes are TRBV3-1 (or the pseudogene TRBV3-2) and TRBJ2-5; TRBD2 might be the D (6 bases). Germline values: CDR1 LGHDT, CDR2 YNNKEL (reference sequence). The CDR3 covers 12 residues. The V and J ends lost 3 bases and 7 bases respectively, with 9 bases between them. The CDR3 is CASSQPEGTQYF. The DNA of the CDR3 is TGTGCCAGCAGCCAGCCGGAGGGGACCCAGTACTTC.

A word on this clone: Within the sample, other DNA sequences also encode this same CDR3. The gene calls are TRBV20-1 and TRBJ2-1, with a tentative D call TRBD2 (6 bases). Germline CDR1 reads DFQATT; CDR2 reads SNEGSKA (reference sequence). This CDR3 spans 11 amino acids. Trimming removed 5 bases from V and 7 bases from J, with 9 bases in between. CDR3 residues: CSARGGNEQFF. DNA of the CDR3: TGCAGTGCTCGAGGAGGGAATGAGCAGTTCTTC.

This clone was picked up a small number of times. The CDR3, as DNA: TGTGCCAGCAGTTACTTAAAAGGAGTGACTGAAGCTTTCTTT. It encodes CASSYLKGVTEAFF. The rearrangement joins TRBV6-5 to TRBJ1-1, with D uncertain. Trimming removed 1 base from V and 5 bases from J, with 11 bases in between. The CDR3 runs to 14 residues. Germline V gene data show CDR1 as MNHEY and CDR2 as SVGAGI.